Following are 31 T cell receptor beta chains from one sample sequenced in a study of blood T cell repertoires in COVID-19. Using immunoSEQ multiplex PCR, the repertoire was profiled, and TCRdb retains in-frame clones only, with some absent. In the table there are over 350,000 clones, around 89% of which are singletons. The sequenced sample was peripheral blood. The receptors originated from a woman aged 30 to 39 with acute or convalescent COVID-19.

V is TRBV12-3 or TRBV12-4 and J is TRBJ1-3; D is undetermined. V was cut by 10 bases and J by 3 bases, with 13 bases left in between. The CDR3 loop spans 13 amino acids. The CDR3 sequence is CATNYVGGNTIYF. CDR3 in DNA: TGTGCCACCAACTATGTAGGTGGAAACACCATATATTTT.

V gene TRBV19 combines with J gene TRBJ1-5; 8 positions match TRBD1. Germline CDR1 and CDR2: LNHDA and SQIVND (reference sequence). The CDR3 loop spans 14 amino acids. V lost 9 bases and J lost 7; bases outside the gene matches: 11. CDR3 sequence (DNA): TGTGCCAGCAAGACGGACAGGGCCGGGCAGCCCCAGCATTTT. It is translated as CASKTDRAGQPQHF. The full variable domain, in which reference TRBV19 and TRBJ1-5 provide the parts outside the CDR3, is DGGITQSPKYLFRKEGQNVTLSCEQNLNHDAMYWYRQDPGQGLRLIYYSQIVNDFQKGDIAEGYSVSREKKESFPLTVTSAQKNPTAFYLCASKTDRAGQPQHFGDGTRLSIL.

This clone was picked up one time. The rearrangement links TRBV5-6 to TRBJ2-1; TRBD1 might be the D (5 bases). Germline lookup yields CDR1 SGHDT and CDR2 YYEEEE. CDR3 length equals 15 residues. V lost 6 bases and J 7 bases, leaving 20 bases between the germline ends. Here the CDR3 reads CASTDGRVVRNEQFF. The CDR3 region has the DNA TGTGCCAGCACTGACGGCAGGGTGGTTAGGAATGAGCAGTTCTTC.

The J gene is TRBJ2-1, the V gene TRBV24-1, with D possibly TRBD1 on 5 matching bases. This CDR3 is built from 14 residues. Germline CDR1 is KGHDR and CDR2 is SFDVKD. The ends were cut back, 5 bases at V and 8 bases at J, with 15 bases in the middle. CDR3 sequence: CATSGAGFTDEQFF. The DNA for the CDR3 is TGTGCCACCAGTGGGGCAGGGTTCACGGATGAGCAGTTCTTC.

The rearrangement links TRBV3-1 (or the pseudogene TRBV3-2) to TRBJ1-3; D is unresolved. This CDR3 contains 14 residues. The germline V gene encodes CDR1 LGHDT and CDR2 YNNKEL (reference sequence). Trimming took off 2 bases at V and 0 bases at J, with 5 bases between the two ends. DNA for the CDR3: TGTGCCAGCAGCCAACCGGGCTCTGGAAACACCATATATTTT. This translates into CASSQPGSGNTIYF.

This chain uses TRBV28 with TRBJ2-2, with 7 bases that match TRBD1. Looked up from germline, CDR1 is MDHEN and CDR2 is SYDVKM. Germline trimming cut 4 bases from V and 5 bases from J; bases unmatched to any gene: 7. This CDR3 region has 15 residues. CDR3 loop: CASSSTGFDTGELFF. CDR3 sequence (DNA): TGTGCCAGCAGTTCGACAGGGTTTGATACCGGGGAGCTGTTTTTT.

This clone was observed a handful of times. CDR3 residues: CASSGGGGYTF. The CDR3 nucleotides are TGTGCCAGCAGTGGAGGGGGTGGCTACACCTTC. The chain couples TRBV25-1 to TRBJ1-2, with a possible D match to TRBD1 (6 bases). Germline V CDR1 and CDR2: MGHDK, SYGVNS. This CDR3 contains 11 residues. V was trimmed by 4 bases and J by 7 bases, leaving 7 bases between them.

J is TRBJ2-1 and V is TRBV5-1, with 11 bases matching TRBD2. Germline V gene lookup returns CDR1 SGHRS and CDR2 YFSETQ. This CDR3 has 17 residues. V lost 6 bases, J lost 2 bases, and 10 bases stayed unmatched. The CDR3 loop reads CASTKTSGVLPYNEQFF. For the CDR3, the DNA is TGCGCCAGCACTAAGACTAGCGGGGTTCTACCCTACAATGAGCAGTTCTTC.

With respect to this clone: Other DNA sequences in this sample translate to the same CDR3. V gene TRBV2 combines with J gene TRBJ2-1, with 12 bases aligning to TRBD2. The J segment lost 8 bases and the V segment lost 4 bases, leaving 6 bases of the junction unmatched. The CDR3 contains 15 residues. Germline V lookup: CDR1 SNHLY, CDR2 FYNNEI. CDR3 in DNA: TGTGCCAGCAGTGTACTAGCGGGGGGCCGGGATGAGCAGTTCTTC. It codes for CASSVLAGGRDEQFF.

This chain connects TRBV11-2 to TRBJ2-7; a weak D match, TRBD1 (6 bases). The CDR3 loop spans 13 amino acids. Germline V gene sequence: CDR1 SGHAT, CDR2 FQNNGV. Trimming removed 6 bases at V and 2 bases at J, with 11 bases between. CDR3 bases: TGTGCCAGCAGAAGAACAGGGACCTACGAGCAGTACTTC. Its protein is CASRRTGTYEQYF.

The V call is TRBV6-6, the J call TRBJ1-3, with a weak D call TRBD1 (6 bases). V lost 4 bases and J 4 bases, leaving 14 bases between the germline ends. CDR3 length equals 15 residues. The germline gives CDR1 MNHNY, CDR2 SVGAGI (reference sequence). The CDR3 spells CASSWNGQGGNTIYF. For the CDR3, the DNA is TGTGCCAGCAGTTGGAACGGGCAGGGGGGAAACACCATATATTTT.

The chain uses TRBV6-6 and TRBJ1-4; 8 bases align to TRBD1. The germline V gene encodes CDR1 MNHNY and CDR2 SVGAGI (reference sequence). This CDR3 has 14 amino acids. The V gene end was trimmed by 6 bases and the J gene end by 7 bases; junction bases not matched to a gene: 7. CDR3 nucleotide sequence: TGTGCCAGCAGCTGGGACAGGAGGGGTGAAAAACTGTTTTTT. Translated, it gives CASSWDRRGEKLFF.

This clone was seen just once. The CDR3 coding sequence is TGTGCCAGCAGCTCCCTGGACAGCTACGAGCAGTACTTC. Amino acid sequence: CASSSLDSYEQYF. This rearrangement joins TRBV5-6 to TRBJ2-7; maybe TRBD1 (6 bases). Germline V gene sequence: CDR1 SGHDT, CDR2 YYEEEE. The CDR3 loop spans 13 amino acids. V lost 3 bases and J lost 3, with 10 bases in between.

V and J are TRBV3-1 (or the pseudogene TRBV3-2) and TRBJ1-6, with D unclear. V was clipped by 0 bases and J by 9 bases, with 9 bases between them. This CDR3 contains 14 residues. Germline-derived CDR1 and CDR2 are LGHDT and YNNKEL (reference sequence). The CDR3 region has the DNA TGTGCCAGCAGCCAAGATAGTAATGGTTCACCCCTCCACTTT. This encodes CASSQDSNGSPLHF.

The chain combines TRBV9 with TRBJ1-1; 8 bases map to TRBD1. J lost 10 bases, V lost 4 bases, and 12 bases had no gene match. The CDR3 has 14 amino acids. Germline-derived CDR1 and CDR2 are SGDLS and YYNGEE. The CDR3 coding sequence is TGTGCCAGCAGCCAAACAGGGGGTGGACGTGCAGCTTTCTTT. It yields the protein CASSQTGGGRAAFF.

The rearrangement joins TRBV7-9 to TRBJ2-1; 7 nucleotides align to TRBD1. The CDR3 runs 15 residues. J gave up 6 bases and V 3 bases, and 8 bases lay outside the gene matches. Germline V lookup: CDR1 SEHNR, CDR2 FQNEAQ (reference sequence). CDR3 sequence reads: CASSFGQGDANEQFF. The CDR3 DNA reads as TGTGCCAGCAGCTTCGGTCAGGGGGACGCCAATGAGCAGTTCTTC.

The chain carries TRBV7-9 and TRBJ1-1, with 7 nucleotides matching TRBD1. Germline lookup yields CDR1 SEHNR and CDR2 FQNEAQ (reference sequence). This CDR3 region has 16 residues. V shed 5 bases, J shed 2 bases, and the junction held 11 bases outside the gene matches. CDR3: CASSPTGDRINTEAFF. In DNA, the CDR3 is TGTGCCAGCAGCCCCACAGGGGATAGGATTAACACTGAAGCTTTCTTT.

The V and J genes are TRBV7-6 and TRBJ2-3; maybe TRBD2 (6 bases). This CDR3 is 12 amino acids long. Germline V lookup: CDR1 SGHVS, CDR2 FNYEAQ. V shed 5 bases and J shed 5 bases, with 8 bases lying between them. CDR3 sequence: CASSPGVDTQYF. The CDR3 coding sequence is TGTGCCAGCAGCCCGGGGGTAGATACGCAGTATTTT.

In this sample, this clone turned up once. V and J are TRBV27 and TRBJ1-1, with 10 bases matching TRBD1. Germline CDR1 and CDR2: MNHEY and SMNVEV (reference sequence). Losses at the gene ends were 1 base for V and 1 base for J; bases not matched to a gene: 9. CDR3 length equals 18 residues. The CDR3 DNA is TGTGCCAGCAGTTTATATGGGACAGGGGCGGGTAGGAACACTGAAGCTTTCTTT. It encodes CASSLYGTGAGRNTEAFF.

V usage is TRBV18 and J usage is TRBJ2-2; no clear D. Per germline, CDR1 KGHSH and CDR2 LQKENI. V was shortened by 4 bases and J by 3 bases, with 12 bases between the two germline ends. This CDR3 has 15 amino acids. The chain's CDR3 is CASSLYSSHTGELFF. In DNA form, the CDR3 reads TGTGCCAGCTCACTGTACAGTTCTCACACCGGGGAGCTGTTTTTT.

The V call is TRBV5-5, the J call TRBJ2-1; 10 bases align to TRBD1. Germline V gene sequence: CDR1 SGHKS, CDR2 YYEKEE (reference sequence). The ends lost 4 bases at V and 4 bases at J; junction bases unmatched: 8. This CDR3 is 16 amino acids long. Written as DNA, the CDR3 is TGTGCCAGCAGCGACGAGACAGGGGGCCTATACAATGAGCAGTTCTTC. This sequence encodes CASSDETGGLYNEQFF.

As regards this clone: The sample has other DNA sequences that encode this CDR3 too. The chain employs TRBV5-6 and TRBJ2-7; D is unresolved. Trimming took 0 bases from V and 1 from J, leaving 2 bases between them. The CDR3 covers 12 residues. Germline-derived CDR1 and CDR2 are SGHDT and YYEEEE. The CDR3 DNA follows: TGTGCCAGCAGCTTGGCGTCCTACGAGCAGTACTTC. It specifies CASSLASYEQYF.

The chain uses TRBV5-1 and TRBJ2-1; D possibly uses TRBD1 or TRBD2 (5 bases each). The germline V gene has CDR1 SGHRS and CDR2 YFSETQ. This CDR3 contains 14 residues. The ends were cut back, 4 bases at V and 3 bases at J, with 11 bases in the middle. The CDR3, as DNA: TGCGCCAGCAGCGTGGGGGAGTTCTACAATGAGCAGTTCTTC. Protein: CASSVGEFYNEQFF.

J is TRBJ2-3 and V is TRBV15, with D maybe TRBD2 (6 bases). Per germline, CDR1 LNHNV and CDR2 YYDKDF (reference sequence). The CDR3 covers 15 residues. With 0 bases removed from V and 8 bases from J, the gap between germline ends came to 15 bases. The CDR3 protein is CATSRDQRDFATQYF. The CDR3 nucleotides are TGTGCCACCAGCAGAGATCAAAGGGACTTCGCTACGCAGTATTTT.

This chain's CDR3 is CAWSPTYNSPLHF. Written as DNA, the CDR3 is TGTGCCTGGAGTCCCACCTATAATTCACCCCTCCACTTT. The gene calls are TRBV30 and TRBJ1-6; D gene ambiguous. The CDR3 length is 13 residues. V shed 2 bases and J shed 2 bases, with 4 bases lying between them. CDR1 is GTSNPN, CDR2 SVGIG, per germline (reference sequence).

The chain is built from TRBV2 and TRBJ1-1; 8 nucleotides agree with TRBD1. The CDR3 runs to 14 residues. Germline assignment: CDR1 SNHLY and CDR2 FYNNEI. The trim removed 0 bases at V and 7 bases at J, leaving 4 bases unmatched. CDR3 loop: CASSEAGRGHEAFF. CDR3 DNA: TGTGCCAGCAGTGAAGCGGGCAGGGGGCATGAAGCTTTCTTT.

The chain links TRBV24-1 to TRBJ2-5; 7 positions match TRBD2. The length of the CDR3 is 13 residues. CDR1 KGHDR and CDR2 SFDVKD come from the germline V gene. V was clipped by 7 bases and J by 4 bases; unmatched bases: 5. CDR3 sequence: CATSAASGETQYF. The DNA for the CDR3 is TGTGCCACCAGCGCCGCTAGCGGAGAGACCCAGTACTTC.

The V call is TRBV5-6, the J call TRBJ1-5; D unresolved. In germline, CDR1 is SGHDT, CDR2 YYEEEE. Trimming removed 2 bases from V and 3 bases from J, with 12 bases in between. The CDR3 loop spans 15 amino acids. The CDR3 bases are TGTGCCAGCAGCTTTGGGCGGGGTCCCAATCAGCCCCAGCATTTT. As protein: CASSFGRGPNQPQHF.

The chain combines TRBV7-7 with TRBJ2-1; 7 nucleotides agree with TRBD2. The CDR3 loop spans 13 amino acids. Germline assignment: CDR1 SSHAT and CDR2 FNYEAQ (reference sequence). The trim removed 3 bases at V and 7 bases at J, leaving 3 bases unmatched. As DNA, the CDR3 is TGTGCCAGCAGCTTCGGGGGGACTAATGAGCAGTTCTTC. Translating gives CASSFGGTNEQFF.

The V call is TRBV4-2, the J call TRBJ2-1; 8 bases match TRBD2. Germline V gives CDR1 LGHNA, CDR2 YNFKEQ. The CDR3 has 17 amino acids. Trimming cost V 2 bases and J 5 bases; bases outside gene matches: 11. The CDR3 sequence: CASSQREGPGRDNEQFF. CDR3 coding DNA: TGTGCCAGCAGCCAACGGGAGGGACCAGGGAGAGACAATGAGCAGTTCTTC.

This chain connects TRBV18 to TRBJ1-2; TRBD1 agrees at 8 bases. V lost 2 bases and J lost 2; bases outside the gene matches: 4. The germline V gene encodes CDR1 KGHSH and CDR2 LQKENI. The CDR3 is 15 residues long. CDR3 in amino acids: CASSPLSGGNYGYTF. The CDR3 nucleotides read TGTGCCAGCTCACCATTATCAGGGGGCAACTATGGCTACACCTTC. Complete variable domain (other parts from reference TRBV18 and TRBJ1-2): NAGVMQNPRHLVRRRGQEARLRCSPMKGHSHVYWYRQLPEEGLKFMVYLQKENIIDESGMPKERFSAEFPKEGPSILRIQQVVRGDSAAYFCASSPLSGGNYGYTFGSGTRLTVV.